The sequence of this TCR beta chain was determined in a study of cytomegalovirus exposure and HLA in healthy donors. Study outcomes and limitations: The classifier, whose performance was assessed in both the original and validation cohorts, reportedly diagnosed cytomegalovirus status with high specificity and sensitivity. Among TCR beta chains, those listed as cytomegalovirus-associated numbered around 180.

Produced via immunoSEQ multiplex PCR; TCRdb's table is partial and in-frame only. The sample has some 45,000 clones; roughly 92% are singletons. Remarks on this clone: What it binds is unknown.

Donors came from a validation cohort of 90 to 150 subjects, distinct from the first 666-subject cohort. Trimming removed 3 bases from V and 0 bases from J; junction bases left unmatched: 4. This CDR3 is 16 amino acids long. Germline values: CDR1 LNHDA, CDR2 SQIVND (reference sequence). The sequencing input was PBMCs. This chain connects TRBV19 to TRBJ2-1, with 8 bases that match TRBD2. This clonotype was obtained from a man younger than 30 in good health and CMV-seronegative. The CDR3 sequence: CASSMRSGSSYNEQFF. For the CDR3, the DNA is TGTGCCAGTAGTATGCGGAGCGGGAGCTCCTACAATGAGCAGTTCTTC. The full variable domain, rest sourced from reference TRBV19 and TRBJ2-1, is DGGITQSPKYLFRKEGQNVTLSCEQNLNHDAMYWYRQDPGQGLRLIYYSQIVNDFQKGDIAEGYSVSREKKESFPLTVTSAQKNPTAFYLCASSMRSGSSYNEQFFGPGTRLTVL.